This record concerns one TCR beta chain sequence. Its antigen is not yet known. Base qualities are not at hand, and no much larger clone is one base apart. The CDR3 regions of human TCRbeta chains were analyzed by immunosequencing. Processing in the source paper ran as follows. TCRs in the repertoires were compared against a reference library of SARS-CoV-2-specific TCRs that had been generated with the MIRA antigen-specificity platform. Breadth was defined as the fraction of unique TCRs that were SARS-CoV-2-associated. Depth was defined as the fraction of total T cells that were SARS-CoV-2-associated. Using the MIRA data, each spike-specific TCR was assigned both to the spike region to which the TCR was reactive and to a CD4 or CD8 class. Log10-transformed breadth and depth values were compared by one-way ANOVA with Sidak's multiple comparisons tests. TCRdb stores this immuneACCESS table with in-frame sequences only. Part of the clones is absent; in the studies checked, under half of the shortfall reflects unresolved V genes, and no reason is known for the rest. The V and J calls and clone size come from that table; D and trimming were worked out from the DNA. The table for this sample lists 120,000 or so clones; 70% to 90% of them were counted only once. Roughly 15% of the sample is held by the ten biggest clonotypes.

V lost 0 bases and J lost 6 bases; the stretch between them is 14 bases long. The CDR3 holds 16 amino acids from the cysteine to the phenylalanine. The DNA shown is the 48-base CDR3, in frame from base 1. CDR1 and CDR2, per the germline V gene, are MNHEY and SVGAGI. This sample is drawn from a study of T cell responses to AZD1222 COVID-19 vaccine (dated by TCRdb to the early 2020s). Regarding the research as a whole: TCR sequencing covered over 230 trial participants: about 210 given two doses of AZD1222 and approximately 25 given two doses of MenACWY control vaccine. Trial participants were enrolled into age subgroups of 18-55, 56-69 and 70-plus years, which contained 148, 28 and 57 TCR-sequenced participants, respectively. The study at large found these results: Participants were mostly white British, with more females than males. The authors suggested clonal diversity may have been underestimated. Nearly half of unique spike-specific TCRs reportedly recognized epitopes outside regions mutated in the B.1.351 and B.1.1.7 variants. After two AZD1222 doses, both the breadth and the depth of spike-specific TCRs were significantly higher than at day 0 and than in MenACWY recipients. Only a handful of AZD1222 recipients were SARS-CoV-2 seropositive at baseline, limiting conclusions about previously exposed vaccinees. In the small 56-69-year group, the increase in depth fell short of significance, most likely because of low power. Because no day 14 peak-response samples were available, repertoires were characterized only after the peak T cell response. The whole spike protein was spanned by vaccine-associated CD4 TCRs, and dominant responses were seen in regions 160-218 and 743-854.

The time point label here, explained by the study, means: about 28 days (+/-7) after the second vaccine dose. Because spike-specific TCR depth and breadth did not differ between the two schedules, AZD1222 recipients who got a second dose at roughly 4 weeks were pooled with those who got a second dose at roughly 12 weeks. The vaccinee samples were drawn from two UK trials, COV001 and COV002, one of which was a single-blind randomized controlled phase 2/3 trial testing AZD1222 (ChAdOx1 nCoV-19) in healthy adults. Trial participant PBMC samples were collected at day 0 and day 28 after the second dose for TCRbeta chain sequencing.

The rearranged chain carries TRBV6-5 and TRBJ1-4; TRBD1 is possibly the D segment (6 matching bases). The source of this sequence is an adult who received the AZD1222 COVID-19 vaccine. The sequencing used peripheral blood, collected 28 days after the second AZD1222 dose. The sequence in DNA is TGTGCCAGCAGTTACTCGATCACAGGGAAGGATGAAAAACTGTTTTTT. It specifies CASSYSITGKDEKLFF.